The 7 T cell receptor beta chains given below trace back to one sample, sequenced in a study of T-cell reconstitution after alpha-beta-depleted transplantation in children. A TCRbeta library incorporating unique molecular identifiers was prepared. TCRdb re-called the PCR reads with MiXCR, one entry per CDR3 protein. Of around 700,000 distinct CDR3 sequences detected, around 13% appear once; the ten largest clones hold about 0.77%. The sequenced sample was PBMCs, obtained before TCRalphabeta/CD19-depleted stem cell transplant. These receptors came from a girl aged 2 to 9 with congenital amegakaryocytic thrombocytopenia, due to receive a stem cell transplant.

This clonotype was seen a few times. This chain uses TRBV12-3 or TRBV12-4 with TRBJ2-1; 7 bases agree with TRBD1. This CDR3 has 14 amino acids. With 6 bases clipped from V and 7 bases from J, the junction kept 9 bases outside the gene matches. The CDR3 sequence: CASSRQGRGNEQFF. The CDR3 nucleotides read TGTGCCAGCAGCCGACAGGGTAGGGGGAATGAGCAGTTCTTC.

The chain uses TRBV20-1 and TRBJ2-2; D not resolved. Trimming left V 3 bases short and J 5 bases short, with 16 bases between. Germline V gives CDR1 DFQATT, CDR2 SNEGSKA (reference sequence). This CDR3 region has 15 residues. The CDR3 nucleotides are TGCAGTGCTAGTCCGGCAGCCTCCGCGACCGGGGAGCTGTTTTTT. Protein product: CSASPAASATGELFF.

V is TRBV12-3 or TRBV12-4 and J is TRBJ1-2, with TRBD1 matching over 8 bases. The CDR3 runs 15 residues. Trimming at V came to 6 bases and at J to 5 bases, leaving 11 bases not matched to a gene. The DNA for the CDR3 is TGTGCCAGCAGCGTACCGGGACAGGCAATTTATGGCTACACCTTC. Its protein product is CASSVPGQAIYGYTF.

This clonotype was counted only a few times. J is TRBJ2-2 and V is TRBV4-1; TRBD1 matches at 7 bases. Per the germline V gene, CDR1 is MGHRA and CDR2 is YSYEKL. The CDR3 has 15 residues. The V and J ends lost 1 base and 4 bases, in that order; junction bases with no gene match: 3. In nucleotides, the CDR3 is TGCGCCAGCAGCCAAGGACAGGGACGCACCGGGGAGCTGTTTTTT. Amino acid sequence: CASSQGQGRTGELFF.

In its sample, this clonotype was seen a few times. The V gene is TRBV6-1, the J gene TRBJ1-1; D is uncertain. CDR1 MNHNS and CDR2 SASEGT come from the germline V gene. The length of the CDR3 is 13 residues. The V gene lost 0 bases and the J gene lost 1 base, with 3 bases spanning the gap. CDR3 loop: CASSEARNTEAFF. The CDR3 DNA reads TGTGCCAGCAGTGAAGCAAGGAACACTGAAGCTTTCTTT.

This clonotype was recorded a few times. CDR3 in DNA: TGTGCCAGCAGTTACTCGAGGACACATAACACCGGGGAGCTGTTTTTT. Its translation is CASSYSRTHNTGELFF. This chain joins TRBV6-5 and TRBJ2-2; maybe TRBD1 (5 bases). CDR3 length equals 16 residues. V lost 0 bases to trimming and J lost 2 bases, with 10 bases between them. Germline assignment: CDR1 MNHEY and CDR2 SVGAGI.

As to this clonotype: A read error is possible here, since a much larger clone lies one base away. The chain has TRBV5-1 and TRBJ2-7; D not certain. Trimming left V 2 bases short and J 5 bases short, with 17 bases between. The germline CDR1 and CDR2 sequences are SGHRS and YFSETQ. The CDR3 has 15 amino acids. The CDR3 loop reads CASSFVGAARNEQYF. CDR3 nucleotides: TGCGCCAGCAGCTTTGTCGGTGCCGCAAGGAACGAGCAGTACTTC.